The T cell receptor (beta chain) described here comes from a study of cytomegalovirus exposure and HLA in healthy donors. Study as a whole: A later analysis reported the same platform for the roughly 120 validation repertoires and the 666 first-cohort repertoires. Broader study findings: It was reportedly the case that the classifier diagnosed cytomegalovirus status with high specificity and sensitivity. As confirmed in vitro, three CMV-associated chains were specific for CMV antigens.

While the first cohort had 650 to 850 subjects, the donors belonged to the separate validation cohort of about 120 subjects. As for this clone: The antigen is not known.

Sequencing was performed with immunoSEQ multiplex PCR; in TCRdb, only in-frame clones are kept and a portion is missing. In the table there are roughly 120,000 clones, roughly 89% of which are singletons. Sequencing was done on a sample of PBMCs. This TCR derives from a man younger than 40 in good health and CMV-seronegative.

The CDR3, as DNA: TGCGCCAGCACCCGGGTTGGGGGGGGGACAGATACGCAGTATTTT. Its translation is CASTRVGGGTDTQYF. This chain joins TRBV4-1 and TRBJ2-3, with 7 bases fitting TRBD2. The CDR3 sequence is 15 residues long. Per the germline V gene, CDR1 is MGHRA and CDR2 is YSYEKL. The ends lost 7 bases at V and 3 bases at J; junction bases unmatched: 10.